This entry lists 17 T cell receptor beta chains sequenced from one sample in a study of OX40 agonist ivuxolimab in advanced cancers. Sequencing was performed with immunoSEQ multiplex PCR; in TCRdb, only in-frame clones are kept and a portion is missing. The repertoire holds 50,000 or so clones, with about 86% as singletons. The starting material was CD4+ or CD8+ T cells sorted from blood, obtained in a trial of the OX40 agonist ivuxolimab. Receptor source: an adult with an advanced solid tumor such as melanoma, head and neck, liver or kidney cancer.

The rearrangement joins TRBV29-1 to TRBJ1-2, with D hard to call. Germline CDR1 is SQVTM and CDR2 is ANQGSEA. This CDR3 is 11 amino acids long. Trimming pared 6 bases from V and 3 bases from J, leaving 8 bases between. The CDR3 region has the DNA TGCAGCGTCGGGGAGGACTATGGCTACACCTTC. Translating gives CSVGEDYGYTF.

The chain is built from TRBV15 and TRBJ2-5; the D is unclear. The CDR3 loop spans 14 amino acids. The V end lost 1 base, the J end lost 1 base, and 7 bases lay between the germline ends. Germline lookup yields CDR1 LNHNV and CDR2 YYDKDF (reference sequence). The CDR3 is CATSRGSAQETQYF. Here the CDR3 DNA reads TGTGCCACCAGCAGAGGGTCTGCCCAAGAGACCCAGTACTTC. Filled out from reference TRBV15 and TRBJ2-5, the complete variable domain reads DAMVIQNPRYQVTQFGKPVTLSCSQTLNHNVMYWYQQKSSQAPKLLFHYYDKDFNNEADTPDNFQSRRPNTSFCFLDIRSPGLGDTAMYLCATSRGSAQETQYFGPGTRLLVL.

This clone was seen a single time. The chain recombines TRBV6-5 with TRBJ2-6, with 8 bases fitting TRBD2. V lost 9 bases and J lost 0; bases outside the gene matches: 4. This CDR3 contains 15 residues. Germline V gene sequence: CDR1 MNHEY, CDR2 SVGAGI. The CDR3 is CASAGGSSGANVLTF. CDR3 sequence (DNA): TGTGCCAGTGCGGGAGGTAGCTCTGGGGCCAACGTCCTGACTTTC.

The chain is built from TRBV5-8 and TRBJ1-5; D gene uncertain. V was shortened by 0 bases and J by 0 bases, with 7 bases between the two germline ends. The CDR3 length is 15 residues. Germline V gene sequence: CDR1 SGHTS, CDR2 YDEGEE. The CDR3 spells CASSLDYYSNQPQHF. CDR3 DNA: TGTGCCAGCAGCTTGGATTACTATAGCAATCAGCCCCAGCATTTT.

The V call is TRBV6-6, the J call TRBJ2-1, with 7 bases matching TRBD1. CDR1 MNHNY and CDR2 SVGAGI come from the germline V gene (reference sequence). This CDR3 comprises 15 residues. V was pared by 4 bases and J by 7 bases, with 10 bases of the junction left unmatched. This chain's CDR3 is CASSLEGGYPNEQFF. In DNA, the CDR3 is TGTGCCAGCAGTTTGGAAGGGGGCTATCCAAATGAGCAGTTCTTC.

This chain connects TRBV2 to TRBJ1-2; 7 positions match TRBD1. Germline CDR1 SNHLY, CDR2 FYNNEI. J gave up 0 bases and V 5 bases, and 6 bases lay outside the gene matches. The CDR3 sequence is 15 residues long. The DNA for the CDR3 is TGTGCCAGCAGTCCACGACAGGGACCTAACTATGGCTACACCTTC. Protein product: CASSPRQGPNYGYTF.

This clone is medium-sized. DNA of the CDR3: TGTGCCAGCAGCGTAGAAGGCCGGCCCGATGAAAAACTGTTTTTT. Translated: CASSVEGRPDEKLFF. The rearrangement links TRBV9 to TRBJ1-4; D not certain. Trimming took off 0 bases at V and 6 bases at J, with 12 bases between the two ends. Germline CDR1 SGDLS, CDR2 YYNGEE. The CDR3 spans 15 residues.

Only a few counts were recorded for this clone. J is TRBJ2-3 and V is TRBV29-1; TRBD2 matches 7 bases. The CDR3 contains 12 residues. Germline V gene data show CDR1 as SQVTM and CDR2 as ANQGSEA. CDR3 sequence reads: CSETSLTDTQYF. CDR3 DNA sequence: TGCAGTGAGACTAGCCTCACAGATACGCAGTATTTT.

About this clone: Other DNA sequences of this sample code for an identical CDR3. This chain links TRBV5-6 with TRBJ1-2; a possible D gene is TRBD1 (6 bases). The CDR3 contains 11 residues. Trimming left V 2 bases short and J 11 bases short, with 10 bases between. Germline values: CDR1 SGHDT, CDR2 YYEEEE. CDR3: CASSFGGGYTF. The DNA for the CDR3 is TGTGCCAGCAGCTTCGGGGGCGGTTACACCTTC.

The chain carries TRBV27 and TRBJ1-6, with 7 bases identical to TRBD1. V lost 6 bases and J lost 4; bases outside the gene matches: 3. This CDR3 comprises 14 residues. From germline, CDR1 is MNHEY and CDR2 SMNVEV (reference sequence). In nucleotides, the CDR3 is TGTGCCAGCAGGACGACAGGGTATAATTCACCCCTCCACTTT. It yields the protein CASRTTGYNSPLHF.

This clone was detected once. The rearrangement links TRBV6-1 to TRBJ2-5; TRBD1 matches at 9 bases. Losses at the gene ends were 7 bases for V and 5 bases for J; bases not matched to a gene: 8. This CDR3 is built from 14 residues. Per the germline V gene, CDR1 is MNHNS and CDR2 is SASEGT. The CDR3 nucleotides are TGTGCCAGCAACCGGGACAGGGTGATGGAGACCCAGTACTTC. Translated: CASNRDRVMETQYF.

This clone was found once. The chain couples TRBV2 to TRBJ2-7; D might be TRBD1 (6 bases). CDR3 length: 12 residues. The V gene's germline CDR1 is SNHLY and CDR2 FYNNEI. The V end was cut by 5 bases, the J end by 5 bases, with 10 bases between. The CDR3 sequence is CASSSGTHEQYF. The CDR3 region has the DNA TGTGCCAGCAGTTCCGGGACACACGAGCAGTACTTC. Variable domain in full (rest from reference TRBV2 and TRBJ2-7): EPEVTQTPSHQVTQMGQEVILRCVPISNHLYFYWYRQILGQKVEFLVSFYNNEISEKSEIFDDQFSVERPDGSNFTLKIRSTKLEDSAMYFCASSSGTHEQYFGPGTRLTVT.

This chain joins TRBV5-1 and TRBJ2-2; D remains unclear. Trimming left V 1 base short and J 3 bases short, with 7 bases between. The CDR3 loop spans 14 amino acids. The germline gives CDR1 SGHRS, CDR2 YFSETQ. CDR3 amino acids: CASSLIGDTGELFF. CDR3 in DNA: TGCGCCAGCAGCTTGATAGGCGACACCGGGGAGCTGTTTTTT.

This chain links TRBV5-1 with TRBJ2-3, with a tentative D call TRBD1 (6 bases). In germline, CDR1 is SGHRS, CDR2 YFSETQ. The CDR3 is 15 amino acids. With 4 bases removed from V and 1 base from J, the gap between germline ends came to 13 bases. The CDR3 spells CASSKGQAGTDTQYF. DNA for the CDR3: TGCGCCAGCAGCAAGGGACAAGCGGGCACAGATACGCAGTATTTT.

The rearrangement links TRBV5-1 to TRBJ2-3; D is perhaps TRBD2 (6 bases). The V gene's germline CDR1 is SGHRS and CDR2 YFSETQ. V was clipped by 0 bases and J by 1 base, with 6 bases between them. This CDR3 spans 14 amino acids. The CDR3: CASSLGGGTDTQYF. The CDR3 DNA is TGCGCCAGCAGCTTGGGCGGGGGCACAGATACGCAGTATTTT.

There are a few counts of this clone. The chain uses TRBV5-6 and TRBJ1-6; D not resolved. This CDR3 region has 14 residues. Germline CDR1 reads SGHDT; CDR2 reads YYEEEE. Trimming left V 0 bases short and J 5 bases short, with 6 bases between. The CDR3 sequence is CASSLVGNNSPLHF. The CDR3 DNA sequence: TGTGCCAGCAGCTTGGTGGGCAATAATTCACCCCTCCACTTT.

The chain is built from TRBV5-1 and TRBJ2-3; D uncertain. V was cut by 0 bases and J by 2 bases, with 10 bases left in between. The CDR3 loop spans 15 amino acids. CDR1 is SGHRS and CDR2 is YFSETQ in the germline V gene. The CDR3 bases are TGCGCCAGCAGCTTGGTTCCGGGTTCCACAGATACGCAGTATTTT. It codes for CASSLVPGSTDTQYF.